Following are 16 T cell receptor beta chains from one sample sequenced in a study of cytomegalovirus exposure and HLA in healthy donors. Use of 60 Vbeta and 13 Jbeta primers characterized the PCR. Sequencing used immunoSEQ multiplex PCR; TCRdb keeps in-frame clones, though not all of them. The sample contains about 150,000 clones, more than 75% of which appear only once. Sequenced input: PBMCs. These receptors were taken from a man aged 30 to 45 in good health and CMV-seropositive.

The chain combines TRBV5-1 with TRBJ1-1, with 7 bases that match TRBD1. Germline CDR1 is SGHRS and CDR2 is YFSETQ. Unmatched junction bases numbered 7, after V lost 0 bases and J lost 2 bases. The CDR3 length is 16 residues. CDR3 bases: TGCGCCAGCAGCTTGGACGGGACAGAGGCAAACACTGAAGCTTTCTTT. It specifies CASSLDGTEANTEAFF.

This chain uses TRBV19 with TRBJ1-5; 8 bases agree with TRBD1. V was clipped by 6 bases and J by 4 bases; unmatched bases: 8. CDR3 length: 15 residues. Germline V gene lookup returns CDR1 LNHDA and CDR2 SQIVND (reference sequence). The CDR3 DNA sequence: TGTGCCAGTAGCAACTCAGGGGGCCCAAATCAGCCCCAGCATTTT. It encodes CASSNSGGPNQPQHF.

V and J are TRBV19 and TRBJ2-7, with D possibly being TRBD2 (5 bases). Germline V gives CDR1 LNHDA, CDR2 SQIVND (reference sequence). The CDR3 sequence is 15 residues long. Trimming pared 0 bases from V and 0 bases from J, leaving 9 bases between. CDR3 in amino acids: CASSIDPGSSYEQYF. The CDR3 DNA follows: TGTGCCAGTAGTATAGACCCTGGGAGCTCCTACGAGCAGTACTTC.

The chain carries TRBV7-8 and TRBJ1-2, with 7 bases aligning to TRBD1. Losses at the gene ends were 5 bases for V and 0 bases for J; bases not matched to a gene: 3. The CDR3 loop spans 14 amino acids. Per the germline V gene, CDR1 is SGHVS and CDR2 is FQNEAQ. The CDR3 region is CASSPGTANYGYTF. CDR3 nucleotides: TGTGCCAGCAGCCCCGGGACAGCTAACTATGGCTACACCTTC.

This sequence joins TRBV18 and TRBJ1-2; 8 positions agree with TRBD1. With 3 bases clipped from V and 4 bases from J, the junction kept 4 bases outside the gene matches. Germline V lookup: CDR1 KGHSH, CDR2 LQKENI. The CDR3 totals 14 residues. The CDR3 bases are TGTGCCAGCTCACCCTCCGGACAGGGCTATGGCTACACCTTC. Translation: CASSPSGQGYGYTF.

Remarks on this clone: Its ends do not fully match the called genes, so a read error is possible. Other DNA sequences in the same sample also yield this CDR3. The chain uses TRBV5-1 and TRBJ2-5; TRBD2 might be the D (5 bases). CDR1 is SGHRS, CDR2 YFSETQ, per germline. The CDR3 has 12 amino acids. CDR3 loop: CASSLAGETQYF. The CDR3 DNA follows: TGCGCTAGCAGCTTGGCGGGTGAGACCCAGTACTTC.

The chain couples TRBV6-1 to TRBJ1-5; the D is unclear. V lost 0 bases to trimming and J lost 1 base, with 13 bases between them. Germline loops: CDR1 MNHNS, CDR2 SASEGT. CDR3 size: 17 residues. CDR3 in amino acids: CASSEAFGSGSNQPQHF. Written as DNA, the CDR3 is TGTGCCAGCAGTGAAGCCTTTGGGTCGGGAAGCAATCAGCCCCAGCATTTT.

The CDR3 here is CASSLTTNTGELFF. The CDR3 bases are TGCGCCAGCAGCTTGACAACGAACACCGGGGAGCTGTTTTTT. The genes are TRBV5-1 and TRBJ2-2; D remains ambiguous. The CDR3 is 14 amino acids. CDR1 and CDR2 (germline): SGHRS, YFSETQ. Trimming left V 1 base short and J 0 bases short, with 4 bases between.

In this sample, this clone turned up once. The chain uses TRBV13 and TRBJ2-1; 12 bases fit TRBD1. Trimming removed 4 bases from V and 7 bases from J; junction bases left unmatched: 5. The CDR3 contains 15 residues. Germline CDR1 and CDR2: PRHDT and FYEKMQ (reference sequence). CDR3 bases: TGTGCCAGCAGCTCGGGACAGGGGGCTTCGAATGAGCAGTTCTTC. This sequence encodes CASSSGQGASNEQFF.

The V and J genes are TRBV28 and TRBJ2-7; 11 positions match TRBD2. Trimming at V came to 2 bases and at J to 4 bases, leaving 1 base not matched to a gene. Germline V gene sequence: CDR1 MDHEN, CDR2 SYDVKM. The CDR3 sequence is 14 residues long. The DNA for the CDR3 is TGTGCCAGCAGTTTAGCTAGCGGGAGGTACGAGCAGTACTTC. Residues: CASSLASGRYEQYF.

The V gene is TRBV27, the J gene TRBJ2-2; 13 bases map to TRBD2. The germline gives CDR1 MNHEY, CDR2 SMNVEV (reference sequence). The junction had 7 bases not matched to a gene; V was cut back by 5 bases and J by 4 bases. The CDR3 has 17 amino acids. Here the CDR3 DNA reads TGTGCCAGCAGTCTAGGGACTAGCGGGATGATCACCGGGGAGCTGTTTTTT. Protein: CASSLGTSGMITGELFF.

The chain uses TRBV19 and TRBJ1-2, with D uncertain. Germline assignment: CDR1 LNHDA and CDR2 SQIVND (reference sequence). The CDR3 extends over 15 amino acids. V dropped 5 bases and J dropped 3 bases, with 16 bases sitting between them. This CDR3 reads CASSLPRGRDYGYTF. The CDR3, as DNA: TGTGCCAGTAGTCTTCCTCGTGGCCGGGACTATGGCTACACCTTC. Full variable domain (rest looked up from reference TRBV19 and TRBJ1-2): DGGITQSPKYLFRKEGQNVTLSCEQNLNHDAMYWYRQDPGQGLRLIYYSQIVNDFQKGDIAEGYSVSREKKESFPLTVTSAQKNPTAFYLCASSLPRGRDYGYTFGSGTRLTVV.

V is TRBV2 and J is TRBJ2-7; 9 nucleotides align to TRBD1. Germline V lookup: CDR1 SNHLY, CDR2 FYNNEI. The CDR3 totals 17 residues. V was pared by 4 bases and J by 3 bases, with 13 bases of the junction left unmatched. This CDR3 reads CASSVPYRDRVLYEQYF. As DNA, the CDR3 is TGTGCCAGCAGTGTTCCATACCGGGACAGGGTACTCTACGAGCAGTACTTC.

V gene TRBV9 combines with J gene TRBJ2-3; 13 positions agree with TRBD2. The CDR3 contains 16 residues. Germline loops: CDR1 SGDLS, CDR2 YYNGEE. The V and J ends lost 7 bases and 2 bases, in that order; junction bases with no gene match: 7. CDR3 nucleotides: TGTGCCAGCGGGGGACTAGCGGGGCCGGACACAGATACGCAGTATTTT. Translated, it gives CASGGLAGPDTDTQYF.

This clone was counted once. The J gene is TRBJ2-1, the V gene TRBV27; possibly TRBD1 for D (6 bases). V was cut by 4 bases and J by 6 bases, with 19 bases left in between. The CDR3 is 16 residues long. CDR1 is MNHEY and CDR2 is SMNVEV in the germline V gene (reference sequence). The CDR3 nucleotides are TGTGCCAGCAGTTACCGAATGGACAGCCAGACCAATGAGCAGTTCTTC. Translated: CASSYRMDSQTNEQFF.

The chain is built from TRBV5-1 and TRBJ2-7, with D hard to call. The ends were cut back, 7 bases at V and 0 bases at J, with 8 bases in the middle. The CDR3 is made up of 12 amino acids. CDR1 SGHRS and CDR2 YFSETQ come from the germline V gene. CDR3 region: CASGRSSYEQYF. The CDR3 DNA follows: TGCGCCAGCGGTCGGAGCTCCTACGAGCAGTACTTC.